These T cell receptor beta chains were read from a single sample in a study of molecular identifiers for immune sequencing clone quantification. TCRdb re-derived calls from the PCR reads in MiXCR, one entry per CDR3 protein. The data hold about 510,000 distinct CDR3 sequences, with around a fifth observed a single time. The sample was naive CD8+ T cells from blood, with Jurkat cell RNA spiked in. Receptors originate from a human donor in good health. Some libraries in this study had Jurkat cell RNA spiked in. The conserved cysteine and the conserved F or W are not part of the CDR3 here. A D gene is named only where the DNA matches it firmly.

D gene | J gene | V gene | CDR3 length | CDR3 protein
. | TRBJ1-1 | TRBV4-1 | 10 | ASSGSNTEAF
TRBD2 | TRBJ2-1 | TRBV5-1 | 12 | ASSWLGLEDEQF
. | TRBJ1-6 | TRBV6-2/TRBV6-3 | 14 | ASSYSRSVSNSPLH
. | TRBJ2-7 | TRBV7-9 | 9 | ASSTVGEQY
TRBD2 | TRBJ2-7 | TRBV9 | 13 | ASSAGTSGYNEQY
. | TRBJ2-2 | TRBV20-1 | 11 | SAFDRNTGELF
. | TRBJ2-3 | TRBV12-3/TRBV12-4 | 14 | ASSSRPPGGKDTQY
TRBD2 | TRBJ2-1 | TRBV6-2/TRBV6-3 | 13 | ASSYAGGLYNEQF
. | TRBJ1-2 | TRBV12-3/TRBV12-4 | 12 | ASSLGGRAYGYT
. | TRBJ2-1 | TRBV7-2 | 11 | ASSPDPSNEQF
. | TRBJ2-3 | TRBV9 | 12 | ASSADRSTDTQY
. | TRBJ2-7 | TRBV3-1 | 11 | ASSPGVPYEQY
. | TRBJ1-3 | TRBV4-2 | 13 | ASSQESSGGNTIY
TRBD2 | TRBJ2-3 | TRBV24-1 | 15 | ATSDSRTSRVGDTQY
TRBD2 | TRBJ2-2 | TRBV9 | 18 | ASSPQTSGGAVENTGELF
. | TRBJ2-7 | TRBV6-1 | 11 | ASRHSYSYEQY
. | TRBJ2-7 | TRBV7-2 | 12 | ASSPGSAAYEQY
TRBD2 | TRBJ2-5 | TRBV7-6 | 14 | ASSSPLAGTTETQY
TRBD2 | TRBJ2-3 | TRBV12-3/TRBV12-4 | 17 | ASSLVPGAGEIGTDTQY
TRBD2 | TRBJ2-7 | TRBV20-1 | 13 | SAGVAGESSYEQY
. | TRBJ2-7 | TRBV3-1 | 9 | ASKDSSSFW
. | TRBJ1-1 | TRBV3-1 | 11 | ASSSSVDTEAF
. | TRBJ2-3 | TRBV3-1 | 12 | ASSQRLVTDTQY
. | TRBJ2-7 | TRBV27 | 13 | ASSPTGFGSYEQY
. | TRBJ2-7 | TRBV5-5 | 12 | ASSLSRVSHEQY
. | TRBJ1-1 | TRBV19 | 11 | ASSTGSYTEAF
TRBD2 | TRBJ2-3 | TRBV19 | 12 | ASSTAGGQDTQY
TRBD1 | TRBJ2-5 | TRBV27 | 14 | ASSLFARGTQETQY
. | TRBJ2-3 | TRBV5-1 | 12 | ASSLDPRTDTQY
TRBD2 | TRBJ2-7 | TRBV10-3 | 14 | AISETETSGFYEQY
. | TRBJ2-7 | TRBV27 | 12 | ASRPGLRPYEQY
. | TRBJ2-7 | TRBV25-1 | 11 | ASSEGLVNEQY
TRBD1 | TRBJ1-1 | TRBV5-3 | 12 | ASGLRTGNTEAF
. | TRBJ1-1 | TRBV12-5 | 13 | ASGKDVGDGTEAF
TRBD1 | TRBJ1-5 | TRBV6-6 | 12 | ASTQGAPNQPQH
. | TRBJ2-5 | TRBV3-1 | 13 | ASIGGEDPGATQY
. | TRBJ2-3 | TRBV7-3 | 13 | ASSLGTSQTDTQY
. | TRBJ2-2 | TRBV24-1 | 10 | ATRANTGELF
. | TRBJ1-5 | TRBV28 | 10 | ASSIWGQPQH
TRBD2 | TRBJ2-2 | TRBV10-3 | 16 | AISESASGGPNTGELF
. | TRBJ2-2 | TRBV20-1 | 14 | SAGDSQIENTGELF
TRBD1 | TRBJ2-5 | TRBV3-1 | 16 | ASSQVGNDRGLQETQY
. | TRBJ1-2 | TRBV20-1 | 13 | SASWTGTKDYGYT
TRBD1 | TRBJ1-5 | TRBV12-3/TRBV12-4 | 14 | ASSPGGTYSNQPQH
TRBD1 | TRBJ1-1 | TRBV28 | 15 | ASSLSGQGEGTTEAS
TRBD1 | TRBJ2-7 | TRBV27 | 12 | ASRGGQGFNEQY
. | TRBJ2-3 | TRBV7-9 | 13 | AGSDTQLATGTQY
TRBD2 | TRBJ2-1 | TRBV4-1 | 14 | ASSHSGLAAYNEQF
TRBD1 | TRBJ2-7 | TRBV20-1 | 11 | SALGQGPYEQY
. | TRBJ1-6 | TRBV11-2 | 15 | ASSLSPPGQSHSPLH
TRBD1 | TRBJ1-5 | TRBV27 | 15 | ASSLRGTGGHGQPQH
. | TRBJ1-5 | TRBV19 | 10 | ASHIGNQPRH
. | TRBJ1-1 | TRBV27 | 13 | ASSFLGGSGTEAF